The subject of this entry is one T cell receptor beta chain. Antigen: not known. These data belong to a study of cytomegalovirus exposure and HLA in healthy donors. This CDR3 has 15 amino acids. CDR1 is SGHVS and CDR2 is FQNEAQ in the germline V gene. The ends lost 1 base at V and 8 bases at J; junction bases unmatched: 7. Study observations and caveats: According to the study, about 180 TCR beta chains were cytomegalovirus-associated.

Primers included in the PCR were 60 Vbeta and 13 Jbeta primers. Clones were read by immunoSEQ multiplex PCR, and TCRdb kept only the in-frame ones, dropping some. Here the sample spans fewer than 200,000 clones, about 90% being singletons. This TCR was sampled from a girl less than two years old in good health and CMV-seronegative. Sequencing was performed on PBMCs. This chain connects TRBV7-8 to TRBJ1-4, with 7 bases fitting TRBD1. CDR3: CASSLGAGGEEKLFF. DNA of the CDR3: TGTGCCAGCAGCTTAGGTGCAGGGGGTGAGGAAAAACTGTTTTTT.